Below are 8 T cell receptor beta chains sequenced from a single sample in a study of radiotherapy plus CTLA-4 blockade in lung cancer. TCRdb's table, derived via immunoSEQ multiplex PCR, lists solely in-frame clones and lacks some. The sample contains about 67,000 clones, roughly four fifths of which appear only once. The sample in question was peripheral blood, obtained from a patient treated with radiotherapy plus ipilimumab. These receptors all come from a human donor with non-small cell lung cancer whose response to radiotherapy plus ipilimumab could not be evaluated. Some clones in this sample may be carry-over from other donors' samples.

This clone was counted only a few times. The chain uses TRBV10-3 and TRBJ1-2; TRBD1 matches 8 bases. The ends lost 6 bases at V and 7 bases at J; junction bases unmatched: 19. CDR3 length equals 17 residues. The germline V gene has CDR1 ENHRY and CDR2 SYGVKD. Here the CDR3 reads CAISSPERTGRLGGYTF. CDR3 sequence (DNA): TGTGCCATCAGCTCACCAGAAAGGACAGGGAGGTTGGGTGGCTACACCTTC.

This chain links TRBV4-1 with TRBJ2-7; 9 bases fit TRBD2. The CDR3 is 16 amino acids. J was trimmed by 5 bases and V by 1 base; bases with no gene match: 9. The germline CDR1 and CDR2 sequences are MGHRA and YSYEKL. This chain's CDR3 is CASSQAAASGDHEQYF. CDR3 bases: TGCGCCAGCAGCCAAGCGGCGGCTAGCGGGGACCACGAGCAGTACTTC.

The chain combines TRBV5-5 with TRBJ1-6; TRBD1 agrees at 8 bases. Germline V gene lookup returns CDR1 SGHKS and CDR2 YYEKEE (reference sequence). The length of the CDR3 is 13 residues. Unmatched junction bases numbered 4, after V lost 2 bases and J lost 12 bases. The CDR3 DNA reads as TGTGCCAGCAGCTTAAGAGACAGGGGACCCCTCCACTTT. Its translation: CASSLRDRGPLHF.

This rearrangement joins TRBV6-5 to TRBJ2-7, with D tentatively TRBD2 (6 bases). The CDR3 spans 15 residues. Germline CDR1 is MNHEY and CDR2 is SVGAGI. The V and J ends lost 3 bases and 2 bases respectively, with 14 bases between them. CDR3 loop: CASSYRKRGTYEQYF. CDR3 in DNA: TGTGCCAGCAGTTATAGAAAGCGCGGGACCTACGAGCAGTACTTC.

The CDR3 nucleotides read TGTGCCACCAGCTCCACCGGGACAGGGAACGACGAGCAGTACTTC. Translating it yields CATSSTGTGNDEQYF. The chain carries TRBV15 and TRBJ2-7; 9 positions agree with TRBD1. With V trimmed by 5 bases and J by 5 bases, 10 bases remained unmatched. Germline V lookup: CDR1 LNHNV, CDR2 YYDKDF (reference sequence). CDR3 length: 15 amino acids.

This clone was detected only once. The chain combines TRBV5-1 with TRBJ1-1; D is undetermined. The CDR3 is 14 residues long. The V gene lost 4 bases and the J gene lost 1 base, with 11 bases spanning the gap. Germline assignment: CDR1 SGHRS and CDR2 YFSETQ. CDR3 DNA: TGCGCCAGCAGCCTCGGGGTGGGGAACACTGAAGCTTTCTTT. Amino acid sequence: CASSLGVGNTEAFF. Full variable domain (remainder filled in from reference TRBV5-1 and TRBJ1-1): KAGVTQTPRYLIKTRGQQVTLSCSPISGHRSVSWYQQTPGQGLQFLFEYFSETQRNKGNFPGRFSGRQFSNSRSEMNVSTLELGDSALYLCASSLGVGNTEAFFGQGTRLTVV.

The V and J genes are TRBV6-4 and TRBJ2-7, with 10 bases matching TRBD1. The V gene end was trimmed by 0 bases and the J gene end by 4 bases; junction bases not matched to a gene: 6. This CDR3 has 16 residues. Germline values: CDR1 MRHNA, CDR2 SNTAGT. As DNA, the CDR3 is TGTGCCAGCAGTGACTCAGGACAGGGGGAGTTATACGAGCAGTACTTC. Translating it yields CASSDSGQGELYEQYF.

This clone was counted only a few times. This sequence joins TRBV4-1 and TRBJ1-3, with D possibly being TRBD1 (5 bases). This CDR3 is built from 17 residues. The V end was cut by 4 bases, the J end by 3 bases, with 19 bases between. Germline V gene lookup returns CDR1 MGHRA and CDR2 YSYEKL. The CDR3 loop reads CASSPRGGGRDGNTIYF. CDR3 DNA sequence: TGCGCCAGCAGCCCGCGGGGTGGGGGAAGGGATGGAAACACCATATATTTT.